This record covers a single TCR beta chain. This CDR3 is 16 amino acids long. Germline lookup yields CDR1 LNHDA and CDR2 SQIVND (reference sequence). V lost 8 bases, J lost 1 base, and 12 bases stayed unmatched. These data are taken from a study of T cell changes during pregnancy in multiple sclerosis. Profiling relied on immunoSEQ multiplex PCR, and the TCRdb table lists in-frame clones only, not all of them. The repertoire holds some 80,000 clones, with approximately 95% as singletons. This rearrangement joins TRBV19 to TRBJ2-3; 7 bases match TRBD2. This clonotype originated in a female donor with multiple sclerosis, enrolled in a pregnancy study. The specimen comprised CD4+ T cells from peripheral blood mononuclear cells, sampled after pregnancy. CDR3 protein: CASGILAGVGTDTQYF. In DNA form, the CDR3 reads TGTGCCAGTGGAATTCTGGCGGGAGTGGGCACAGATACGCAGTATTTT.